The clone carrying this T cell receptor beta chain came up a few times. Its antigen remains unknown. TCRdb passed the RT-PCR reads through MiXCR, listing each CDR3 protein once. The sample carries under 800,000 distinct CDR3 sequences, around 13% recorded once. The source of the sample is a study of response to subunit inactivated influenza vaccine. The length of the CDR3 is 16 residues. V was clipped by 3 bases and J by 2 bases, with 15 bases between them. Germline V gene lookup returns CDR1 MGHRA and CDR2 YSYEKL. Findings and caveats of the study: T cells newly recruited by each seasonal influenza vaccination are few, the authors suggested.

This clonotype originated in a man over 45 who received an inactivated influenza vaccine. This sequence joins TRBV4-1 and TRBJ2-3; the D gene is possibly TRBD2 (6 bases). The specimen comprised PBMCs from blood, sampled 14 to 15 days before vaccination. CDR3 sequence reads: CASSQSSGGDTDTQYF. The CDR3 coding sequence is TGCGCCAGCAGCCAGAGCAGTGGCGGGGACACAGATACGCAGTATTTT.